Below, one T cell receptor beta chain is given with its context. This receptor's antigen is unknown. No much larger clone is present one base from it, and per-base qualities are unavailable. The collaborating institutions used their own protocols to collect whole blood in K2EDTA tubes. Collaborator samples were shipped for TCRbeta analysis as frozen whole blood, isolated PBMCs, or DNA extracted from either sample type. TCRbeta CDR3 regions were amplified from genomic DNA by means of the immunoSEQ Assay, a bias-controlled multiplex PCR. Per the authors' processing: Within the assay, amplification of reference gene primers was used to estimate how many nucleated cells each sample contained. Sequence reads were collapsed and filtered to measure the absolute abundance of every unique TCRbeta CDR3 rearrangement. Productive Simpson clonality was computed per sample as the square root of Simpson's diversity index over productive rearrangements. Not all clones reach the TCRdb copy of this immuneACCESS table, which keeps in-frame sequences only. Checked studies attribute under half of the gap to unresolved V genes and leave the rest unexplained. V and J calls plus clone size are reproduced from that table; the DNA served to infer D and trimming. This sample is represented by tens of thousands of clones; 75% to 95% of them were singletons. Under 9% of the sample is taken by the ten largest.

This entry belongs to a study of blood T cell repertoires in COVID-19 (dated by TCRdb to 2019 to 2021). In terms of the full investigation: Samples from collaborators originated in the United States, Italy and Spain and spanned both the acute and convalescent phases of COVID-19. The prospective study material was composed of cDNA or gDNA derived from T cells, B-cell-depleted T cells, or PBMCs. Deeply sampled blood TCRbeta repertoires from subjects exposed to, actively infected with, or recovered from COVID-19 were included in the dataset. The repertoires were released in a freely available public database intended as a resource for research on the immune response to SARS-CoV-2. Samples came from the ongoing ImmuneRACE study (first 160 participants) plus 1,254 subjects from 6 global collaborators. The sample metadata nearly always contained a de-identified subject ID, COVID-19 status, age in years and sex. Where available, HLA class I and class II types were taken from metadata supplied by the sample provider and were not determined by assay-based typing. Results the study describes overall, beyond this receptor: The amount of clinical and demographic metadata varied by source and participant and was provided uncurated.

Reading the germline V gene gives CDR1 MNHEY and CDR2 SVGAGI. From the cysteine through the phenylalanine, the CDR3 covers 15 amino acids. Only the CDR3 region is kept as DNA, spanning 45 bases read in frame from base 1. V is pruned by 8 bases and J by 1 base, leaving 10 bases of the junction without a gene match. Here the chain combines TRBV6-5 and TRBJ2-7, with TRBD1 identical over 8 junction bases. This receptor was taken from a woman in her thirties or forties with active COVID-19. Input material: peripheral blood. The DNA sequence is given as TGTGCCAGCCAGTCGGCCCAGGGGGCTTCCTACGAGCAGTACTTC. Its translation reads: CASQSAQGASYEQYF.